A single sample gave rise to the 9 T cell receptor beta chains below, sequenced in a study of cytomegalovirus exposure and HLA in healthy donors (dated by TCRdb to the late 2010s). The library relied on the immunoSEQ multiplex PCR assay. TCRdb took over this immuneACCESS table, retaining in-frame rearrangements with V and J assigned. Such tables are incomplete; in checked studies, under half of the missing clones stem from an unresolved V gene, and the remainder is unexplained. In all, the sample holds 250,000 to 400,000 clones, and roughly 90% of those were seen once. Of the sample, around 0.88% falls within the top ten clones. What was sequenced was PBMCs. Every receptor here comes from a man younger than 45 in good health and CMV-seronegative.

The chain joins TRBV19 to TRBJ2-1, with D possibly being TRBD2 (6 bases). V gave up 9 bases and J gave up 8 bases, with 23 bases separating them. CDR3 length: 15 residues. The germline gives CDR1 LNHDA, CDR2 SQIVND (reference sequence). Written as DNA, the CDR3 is TGTGCCAGCGGAAACCGGGAGACCTCGGGGTATGAGCAGTTCTTC. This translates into CASGNRETSGYEQFF.

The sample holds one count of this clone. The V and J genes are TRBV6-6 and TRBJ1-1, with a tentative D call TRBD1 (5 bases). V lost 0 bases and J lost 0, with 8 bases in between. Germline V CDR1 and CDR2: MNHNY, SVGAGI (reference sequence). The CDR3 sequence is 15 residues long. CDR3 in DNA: TGTGCCAGCAGTTACTCTCAGGGAATGAACACTGAAGCTTTCTTT. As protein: CASSYSQGMNTEAFF.

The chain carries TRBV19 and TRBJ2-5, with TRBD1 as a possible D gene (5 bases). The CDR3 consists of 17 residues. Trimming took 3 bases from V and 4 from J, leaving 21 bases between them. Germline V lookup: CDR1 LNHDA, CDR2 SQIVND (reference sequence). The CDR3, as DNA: TGTGCCAGTAGTATTCAGTCCGGAGCAGGGCTTGGAGAGACCCAGTACTTC. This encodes CASSIQSGAGLGETQYF.

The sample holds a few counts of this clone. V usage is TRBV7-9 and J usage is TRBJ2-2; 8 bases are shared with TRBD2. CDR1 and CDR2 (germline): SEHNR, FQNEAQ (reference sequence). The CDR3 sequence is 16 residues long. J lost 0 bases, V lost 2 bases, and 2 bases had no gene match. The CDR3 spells CASSLSGGSNTGELFF. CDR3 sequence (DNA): TGTGCCAGCAGCTTAAGCGGGGGCTCGAACACCGGGGAGCTGTTTTTT.

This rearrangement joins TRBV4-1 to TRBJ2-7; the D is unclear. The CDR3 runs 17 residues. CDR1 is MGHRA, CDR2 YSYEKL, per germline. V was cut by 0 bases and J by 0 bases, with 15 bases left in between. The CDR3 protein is CASSQDQSIRSSYEQYF. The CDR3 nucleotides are TGCGCCAGCAGCCAAGATCAAAGCATCCGAAGCTCCTACGAGCAGTACTTC.

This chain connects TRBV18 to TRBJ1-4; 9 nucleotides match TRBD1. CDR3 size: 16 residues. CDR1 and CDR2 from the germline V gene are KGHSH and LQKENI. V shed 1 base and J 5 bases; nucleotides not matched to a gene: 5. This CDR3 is CASSPRSGTGNEKLFF. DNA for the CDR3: TGTGCCAGCTCACCACGGTCCGGGACAGGGAATGAAAAACTGTTTTTT.

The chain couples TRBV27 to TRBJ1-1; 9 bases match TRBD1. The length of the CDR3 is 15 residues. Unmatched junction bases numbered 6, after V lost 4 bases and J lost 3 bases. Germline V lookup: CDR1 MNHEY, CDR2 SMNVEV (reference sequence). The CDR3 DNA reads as TGTGCCAGCAGTTCCCGACAGGGGGTTTACACTGAAGCTTTCTTT. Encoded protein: CASSSRQGVYTEAFF.

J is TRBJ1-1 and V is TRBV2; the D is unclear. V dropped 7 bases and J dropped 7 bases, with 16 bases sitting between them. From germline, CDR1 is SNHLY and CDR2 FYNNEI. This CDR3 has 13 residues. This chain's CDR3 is CASTPTLGLEAFF. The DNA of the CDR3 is TGTGCCAGCACCCCGACCCTCGGACTTGAAGCTTTCTTT.

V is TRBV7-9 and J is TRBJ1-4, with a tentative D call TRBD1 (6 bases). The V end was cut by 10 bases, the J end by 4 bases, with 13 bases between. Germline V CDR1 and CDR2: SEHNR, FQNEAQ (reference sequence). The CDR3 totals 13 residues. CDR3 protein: CATRTEFNEKLFF. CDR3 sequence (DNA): TGTGCCACCCGGACAGAGTTTAATGAAAAACTGTTTTTT.